This T cell receptor (beta chain) appears in the sequencing data of a study of T cell responses to AZD1222 COVID-19 vaccine (dated by TCRdb to the early 2020s). Broadly, across the study: AZD1222 recipients whose second dose came at about 4 weeks and those whose second dose came at about 12 weeks were combined into one group, since spike-specific TCR depth and breadth did not differ between the two schedules. TCR sequencing was performed for roughly 240 trial participants, of whom approximately 200 were given two doses of AZD1222 and some 26 were given two doses of MenACWY control vaccine. Trial participants were enrolled by age into 18-55, 56-69 and 70-plus year subgroups, with roughly 150, 30 and 60 TCR-sequenced participants respectively.

Turning to this clone: It has no known antigen specificity. The input lacks base qualities; no much larger clone sits a single base away.

The CDR3 regions of human TCRbeta chains were subjected to immunosequencing. The authors processed their data as follows. TCRs in the repertoires were matched against a reference library of SARS-CoV-2-specific TCRs that had been generated with the MIRA antigen-specificity platform. Breadth meant the fraction of unique TCRs that were SARS-CoV-2-associated, whereas depth meant the fraction of total T cells that were SARS-CoV-2-associated. Using the MIRA data, each spike-specific TCR was mapped to the spike region that the TCR reacts to and placed in a CD4 or CD8 class. Log10-transformed breadth and depth values were compared by one-way ANOVA with Sidak's multiple comparisons tests. Sourced from immuneACCESS, this table was stored by TCRdb with only in-frame sequences that have V and J called. A share of the clones is absent; for the studies checked, an unresolved V gene accounts for under half, and the remainder has no known explanation. V, J and clone size are those of that table, while D and trimming were read from the DNA. The sample table records about 53,000 clones; around 84% of these occur just once. The ten largest clones add up to roughly a quarter of the sample.

Measured from the cysteine to the phenylalanine, the CDR3 is 14 residues long. Only the CDR3 DNA stays, 42 bases, in frame from base 1. The germline V gene gives CDR1 as MRHNA and CDR2 as SNTAGT. V drops 5 bases and J drops 5 bases, leaving 16 bases in between. Interpreted using the paper, the time point label stands for: baseline before first vaccination. Samples from vaccinated people were obtained from the UK trials COV001 and COV002, which included a single-blind randomized controlled phase 2/3 trial of AZD1222 (ChAdOx1 nCoV-19) in healthy adults. Trial participant PBMC samples were collected at day 0 and day 28 after the second dose for TCRbeta chain sequencing. Results and caveats for the whole study, not just this receptor: Vaccine-associated CD4 TCRs spanned the whole spike protein, with dominant responses in regions 160-218 and 743-854. Participants were mostly white British and included more females than males, and it was suggested by the authors that clonal diversity may have been underestimated. After two AZD1222 doses, both the breadth and the depth of spike-specific TCRs were significantly higher than at day 0 and than in MenACWY recipients. In the small 56-69-year group, the increase in depth fell short of significance, most likely because of low power. Because no day 14 peak-response samples were available, the repertoires could be characterized only after the peak T cell response. Reportedly, almost half of the unique spike-specific TCRs recognized epitopes lying outside the regions that are mutated in the B.1.351 and B.1.1.7 variants. Conclusions about previously exposed vaccinees are limited because only a handful of AZD1222 recipients were SARS-CoV-2 seropositive at baseline.

Recombination connected TRBV6-4 to TRBJ2-7; the D call is tentative, TRBD1 or TRBD2, as each matches 6 bases. The TCR was taken from an adult in good health. Material: peripheral blood, obtained on day 0 of AZD1222 vaccination. The CDR3 reads CASSPTWGADEQYF. The nucleotide sequence reads as follows: TGTGCCAGCAGTCCTACGTGGGGGGCTGACGAGCAGTACTTC.